The 12 T cell receptor beta chains below all came from one sample that was sequenced in a study of Tregs in tolerant kidney transplant recipients. Assay: immunoSEQ multiplex PCR; the TCRdb copy retains only in-frame clones and omits some. The table shows around 15,000 clones, with around 53% occurring only once. FACS sorting followed an approximately 6-day coculture of CFSE-labeled recipient PBMCs with irradiated graft donor PBMCs. No antigen is known for these receptors. The specimen comprised CD4+ T cells from blood cultured with allogeneic cells, sampled before the transplant. The receptors derive from a human patient who received a combined kidney and bone marrow transplant.

V and J are TRBV6-4 and TRBJ1-1; D is ambiguous. Germline V gene data show CDR1 as MRHNA and CDR2 as SNTAGT. Trimming shortened V by 9 bases and J by 1 base, and 12 bases separated the two germline ends. The CDR3 contains 13 residues. The DNA for the CDR3 is TGTGCCAGGACGGGGTGGGCGAACACTGAAGCTTTCTTT. It encodes CARTGWANTEAFF.

This clone is medium-sized by share. V gene TRBV19 combines with J gene TRBJ1-3; D is unclear. CDR1 and CDR2 (germline): LNHDA, SQIVND (reference sequence). Trimming removed 3 bases from V and 1 base from J, with 10 bases in between. CDR3 length: 15 amino acids. Written as DNA, the CDR3 is TGTGCCAGTAGTATTGCAGGCACTTCTGGAAACACCATATATTTT. Amino acids: CASSIAGTSGNTIYF.

Remarks on this clone: This sample includes further DNA sequences coding for the same CDR3. V gene TRBV18 combines with J gene TRBJ1-5, with 7 positions matching TRBD1. The germline V gene encodes CDR1 KGHSH and CDR2 LQKENI. With 3 bases clipped from V and 5 bases from J, the junction kept 4 bases outside the gene matches. The CDR3 is 14 amino acids. CDR3 region: CASSPSQGDQPQHF. CDR3 nucleotides: TGTGCCAGCTCACCGAGCCAGGGGGATCAGCCCCAGCATTTT. The variable domain in full, with the rest retrieved from reference TRBV18 and TRBJ1-5, is NAGVMQNPRHLVRRRGQEARLRCSPMKGHSHVYWYRQLPEEGLKFMVYLQKENIIDESGMPKERFSAEFPKEGPSILRIQQVVRGDSAAYFCASSPSQGDQPQHFGDGTRLSIL.

This chain uses TRBV30 with TRBJ1-5; possible D gene TRBD1, 5 bases. CDR3 length equals 14 residues. Germline CDR1 GTSNPN, CDR2 SVGIG (reference sequence). Trimming removed 0 bases from V and 7 bases from J, with 13 bases in between. The CDR3 nucleotides read TGTGCCTGGAGTGTAATAGGGGTAGGCCAGCCCCAGCATTTT. Its protein product is CAWSVIGVGQPQHF. The full variable domain, completed using reference TRBV30 and TRBJ1-5, is SQTIHQWPATLVQPVGSPLSLECTVEGTSNPNLYWYRQAAGRGLQLLFYSVGIGQISSEVPQNLSASRPQDRQFILSSKKLLLSDSGFYLCAWSVIGVGQPQHFGDGTRLSIL.

The chain recombines TRBV20-1 with TRBJ1-2; no clear D. V was cut by 7 bases and J by 4 bases, with 10 bases left in between. Germline CDR1 is DFQATT and CDR2 is SNEGSKA (reference sequence). This CDR3 region has 11 residues. CDR3 in DNA: TGCAGTGTCTTATTGTTCTATGGCTACACCTTC. It specifies CSVLLFYGYTF.

This clone was observed a few times. The V gene is TRBV10-3, the J gene TRBJ2-5; maybe TRBD1 (5 bases). Germline-derived CDR1 and CDR2 are ENHRY and SYGVKD. The CDR3 is made up of 14 amino acids. Trimming removed 5 bases from V and 3 bases from J, with 13 bases in between. The CDR3 loop reads CAISSGHWEETQYF. The CDR3, as DNA: TGTGCCATCAGTTCAGGGCACTGGGAAGAGACCCAGTACTTC.

This clone turned up a few times. V gene TRBV29-1 combines with J gene TRBJ2-5, with a possible D match to TRBD2 (6 bases). V lost 3 bases and J 7 bases, leaving 18 bases between the germline ends. This CDR3 contains 14 residues. Germline loops: CDR1 SQVTM, CDR2 ANQGSEA. In nucleotides, the CDR3 is TGCAGCGTTGAGCGGGACCCCAACGCTGGGACCCAGTACTTC. Translation gives CSVERDPNAGTQYF. Full variable domain (remainder filled in from reference TRBV29-1 and TRBJ2-5): SAVISQKPSRDICQRGTSLTIQCQVDSQVTMMFWYRQQPGQSLTLIATANQGSEATYESGFVIDKFPISRPNLTFSTLTVSNMSPEDSSIYLCSVERDPNAGTQYFGPGTRLLVL.

This clone was observed a handful of times. The chain uses TRBV19 and TRBJ2-1; D is perhaps TRBD2 (5 bases). Germline V gene sequence: CDR1 LNHDA, CDR2 SQIVND (reference sequence). V was cut by 5 bases and J by 0 bases, with 20 bases left in between. The CDR3 sequence is 18 residues long. The CDR3 DNA reads as TGTGCCAGTAGTTGGCGACAAGCAACTGGGAGCTCCTACAATGAGCAGTTCTTC. Translating it yields CASSWRQATGSSYNEQFF.

This clone has only one observation. The gene calls are TRBV30 and TRBJ2-1, with D unresolved. Germline V gene sequence: CDR1 GTSNPN, CDR2 SVGIG (reference sequence). The CDR3 sequence is 15 residues long. Trimming removed 1 base at V and 4 bases at J, with 14 bases between. The CDR3 sequence is CAWSGPTDRYNEQFF. Written as DNA, the CDR3 is TGTGCCTGGAGTGGCCCAACAGACCGATACAATGAGCAGTTCTTC.

The J gene is TRBJ1-5, the V gene TRBV6-6; D is unresolved. CDR1 is MNHNY, CDR2 SVGAGI, per germline (reference sequence). The CDR3 covers 13 residues. Trimming removed 7 bases from V and 7 bases from J, with 14 bases in between. DNA of the CDR3: TGTGCCAGCATCCTGGGTGTCGGGCAGCCCCAGCATTTT. It yields the protein CASILGVGQPQHF.

CDR3 sequence: CASSLFPPGGRVGNEQFF. The CDR3 nucleotides read TGTGCCAGCAGCTTATTCCCTCCGGGCGGGAGAGTGGGGAATGAGCAGTTCTTC. V usage is TRBV7-3 and J usage is TRBJ2-1; TRBD2 matches at 7 bases. Germline assignment: CDR1 SGHTA and CDR2 FQGTGA. CDR3 length equals 18 residues. The V gene end was trimmed by 2 bases and the J gene end by 7 bases; junction bases not matched to a gene: 17.

This clone is classed as medium-sized (0.01 to 0.1%). The chain joins TRBV4-1 to TRBJ1-1, with D possibly being TRBD1 (5 bases). V was cut by 0 bases and J by 5 bases, with 13 bases left in between. The germline V gene has CDR1 MGHRA and CDR2 YSYEKL. CDR3 length: 15 amino acids. The CDR3 bases are TGCGCCAGCAGCCAAGATCCAGGGAGGCGGACTGAAGCTTTCTTT. Its translation is CASSQDPGRRTEAFF.